Included here is one T cell receptor beta chain sequence, with context. What it recognizes is unknown. These data originate in a study of shared clonotypes between healthy human individuals. Study outcomes and limitations: Naive subsets generally had larger estimated richness than memory subsets.

The data were produced by immunoSEQ multiplex PCR, yet TCRdb's version contains in-frame clones alone and is incomplete. This table holds some 1.1 million clones, 60% to 80% found once. The V gene's germline CDR1 is LGHNA and CDR2 YNFKEQ. The CDR3 spans 14 residues. The germline V and J ends were trimmed by 0 bases and 6 bases, with 12 bases remaining between them. This TCR was sampled from a man younger than 35 in good health. Some clones in this sample may be carry-over from other donors' samples. The sequencing sample was made of memory CD4+ T cells from PBMCs. Subset described: CD45RA-negative fraction. The V and J genes are TRBV4-2 and TRBJ2-7; TRBD2 might be the D (5 bases). CDR3 in DNA: TGTGCCAGCAGCCAAGATTCGTCTGCGGGCGAGCAGTACTTC. Protein: CASSQDSSAGEQYF.